This T cell receptor (beta chain) was identified in a study of blood T cell repertoires in COVID-19. For the study at large: PBMCs, B-cell-depleted T cells, or T cells provided the cDNA or gDNA that made up the material.

Per the original methods: It was from reference gene primer amplification that nucleated cell counts were estimated. TCRdb keeps only in-frame clones here, not all; method: immunoSEQ multiplex PCR. From that table come the V and J calls and clone size; the DNA was used to work out D and trimming. The table records 150,000 to 200,000 clones, approximately 91% of them present only once. The CDR3 contains 13 residues. The V and J ends lost 2 bases and 2 bases respectively, with 10 bases between them. Germline V CDR1 and CDR2: GTSNPN, SVGIG (reference sequence). Sample: peripheral blood. This TCR derives from a man aged 18 to 29 with acute or convalescent COVID-19. The rearrangement links TRBV30 to TRBJ2-7; D is uncertain. In nucleotides, the CDR3 is TGTGCCTGGAGTCGGGTAACGCCCTACGAGCAGTACTTC. Translated: CAWSRVTPYEQYF.